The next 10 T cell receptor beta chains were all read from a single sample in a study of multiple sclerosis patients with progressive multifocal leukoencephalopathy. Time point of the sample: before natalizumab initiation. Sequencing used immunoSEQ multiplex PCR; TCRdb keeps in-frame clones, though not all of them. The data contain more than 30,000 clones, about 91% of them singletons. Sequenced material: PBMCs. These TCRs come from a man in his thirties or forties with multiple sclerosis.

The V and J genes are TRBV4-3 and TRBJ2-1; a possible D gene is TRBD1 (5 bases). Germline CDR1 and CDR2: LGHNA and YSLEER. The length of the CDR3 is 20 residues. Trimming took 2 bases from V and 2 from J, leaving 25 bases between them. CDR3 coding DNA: TGCGCCAGCAGCCAAAGAAAGGGGCAATACGACTCGTTGGCCTACAATGAGCAGTTCTTC. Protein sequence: CASSQRKGQYDSLAYNEQFF.

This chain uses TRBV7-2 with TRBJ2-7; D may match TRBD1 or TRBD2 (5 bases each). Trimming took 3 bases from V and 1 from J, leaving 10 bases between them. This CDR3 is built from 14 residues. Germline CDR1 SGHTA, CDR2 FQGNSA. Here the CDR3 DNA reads TGTGCCAGCAGCTTTATGGGGGTTTCCTACGAGCAGTACTTC. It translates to CASSFMGVSYEQYF.

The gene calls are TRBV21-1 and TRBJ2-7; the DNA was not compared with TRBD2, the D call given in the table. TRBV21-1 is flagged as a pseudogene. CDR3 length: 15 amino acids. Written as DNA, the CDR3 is TGTGCCAGCAGAATCAAAGACCGGGGGTCCTACGAGCAGTACGTC. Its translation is CASRIKDRGSYEQYV.

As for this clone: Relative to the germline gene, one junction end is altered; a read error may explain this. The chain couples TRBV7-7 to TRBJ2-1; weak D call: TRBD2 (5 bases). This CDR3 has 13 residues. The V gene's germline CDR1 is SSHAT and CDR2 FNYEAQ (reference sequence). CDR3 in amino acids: CASSFSGANEQFF. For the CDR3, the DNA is TGTGCTAGCAGCTTCAGCGGAGCCAATGAGCAGTTCTTC.

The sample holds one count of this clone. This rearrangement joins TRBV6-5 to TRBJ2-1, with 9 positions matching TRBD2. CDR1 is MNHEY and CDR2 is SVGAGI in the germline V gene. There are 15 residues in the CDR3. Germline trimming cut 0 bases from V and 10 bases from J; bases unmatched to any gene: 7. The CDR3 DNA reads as TGTGCCAGCAGTTACTCGGTTGGAACTAGCGGGGAGCAGTTCTTC. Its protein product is CASSYSVGTSGEQFF.

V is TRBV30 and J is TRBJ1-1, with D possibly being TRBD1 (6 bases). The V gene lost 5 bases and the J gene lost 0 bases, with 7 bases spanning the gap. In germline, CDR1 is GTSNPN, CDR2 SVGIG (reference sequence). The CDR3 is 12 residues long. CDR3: CAWGQMNTEAFF. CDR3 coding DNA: TGTGCCTGGGGACAGATGAACACTGAAGCTTTCTTT.

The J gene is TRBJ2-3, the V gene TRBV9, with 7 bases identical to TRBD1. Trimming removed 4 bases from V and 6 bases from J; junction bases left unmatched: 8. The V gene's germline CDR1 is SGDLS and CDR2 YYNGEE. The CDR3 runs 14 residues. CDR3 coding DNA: TGTGCCAGCAGCCCACGACAGGGCAGTGATACGCAGTATTTT. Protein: CASSPRQGSDTQYF.

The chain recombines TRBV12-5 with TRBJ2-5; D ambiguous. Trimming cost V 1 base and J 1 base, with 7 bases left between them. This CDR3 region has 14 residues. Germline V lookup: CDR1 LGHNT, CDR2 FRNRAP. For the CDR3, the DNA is TGTGCTAGTGGTTTGGGGACCGTCCAAGAGACCCAGTACTTC. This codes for CASGLGTVQETQYF. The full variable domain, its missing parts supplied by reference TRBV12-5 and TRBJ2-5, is DARVTQTPRHKVTEMGQEVTMRCQPILGHNTVFWYRQTMMQGLELLAYFRNRAPLDDSGMPKDRFSAEMPDATLATLKIQPSEPRDSAVYFCASGLGTVQETQYFGPGTRLLVL.

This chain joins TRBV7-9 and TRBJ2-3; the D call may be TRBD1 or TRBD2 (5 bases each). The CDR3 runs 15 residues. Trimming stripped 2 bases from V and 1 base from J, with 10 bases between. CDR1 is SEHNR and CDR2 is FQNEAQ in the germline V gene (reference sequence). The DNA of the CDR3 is TGTGCCAGCAGCTTATACCCGGGGCGCACAGATACGCAGTATTTT. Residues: CASSLYPGRTDTQYF.

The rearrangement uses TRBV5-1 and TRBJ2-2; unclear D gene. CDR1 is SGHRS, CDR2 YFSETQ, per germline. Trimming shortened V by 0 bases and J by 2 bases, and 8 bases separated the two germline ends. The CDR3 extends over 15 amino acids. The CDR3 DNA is TGCGCCAGCAGCTTGGGAGGCAGAAACACCGGGGAGCTGTTTTTT. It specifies CASSLGGRNTGELFF.